These T cell receptor beta chains were read from a single sample in a study of technical replicates of blood from a handful of donors. Assay used: immunoSEQ multiplex PCR; TCRdb lists only in-frame clones, some missing. The sample consists of 84,000 or so clones, approximately 93% of them appearing once. Source material: T cells isolated from PBMCs. The source of these receptors is a human donor in good health. Both conserved end residues are part of each CDR3. The order of the fields is V gene, clone size, J gene, D gene, CDR3 DNA, CDR3 protein. D genes are given only for firm matches. Clone size, where shown, is once, few, many, or a class for clones that have expanded.

v_gene: TRBV7-2; abundance: .; j_gene: TRBJ2-7; d_gene: .; CDR3nt: TGTGCCAGCAGCTTAAGGGGCCCCATAACCACCCGCGAGCAGTACTTC; CDR3aa: CASSLRGPITTREQYF
v_gene: TRBV4-1; abundance: .; j_gene: TRBJ1-1; d_gene: .; CDR3nt: TGCGCCAGCAGCCCCTTAGGGGGCACTGAAGCTTTCTTT; CDR3aa: CASSPLGGTEAFF
v_gene: TRBV11-3; abundance: .; j_gene: TRBJ2-7; d_gene: .; CDR3nt: TGTGCCAGCAGCTTCCTGTCCCTAGTAGGGGGACAAAGCTCCTACGAGCAGTACTTC; CDR3aa: CASSFLSLVGGQSSYEQYF
v_gene: TRBV6-1; abundance: .; j_gene: TRBJ2-7; d_gene: .; CDR3nt: TGTGCCAGCAGAGAGGGGGGAGGGTACGAGCAGTACTTC; CDR3aa: CASREGGGYEQYF
v_gene: TRBV13; abundance: .; j_gene: TRBJ1-5; d_gene: .; CDR3nt: TGTGCCAGCAGCTTATCCACGGGAGGGAGAAGTCAGCCCCAGCATTTT; CDR3aa: CASSLSTGGRSQPQHF
v_gene: TRBV2; abundance: .; j_gene: TRBJ2-2; d_gene: TRBD1; CDR3nt: TGTGCCCCCGGAGGACAGGGGGAAAACGGGGAGCTGTTTTTT; CDR3aa: CAPGGQGENGELFF
v_gene: TRBV5-4; abundance: .; j_gene: TRBJ1-5; d_gene: TRBD1; CDR3nt: TGTGCCAGCAGCTTGGGGGGACAGGGAAGTGGGCCCCAGCATTTT; CDR3aa: CASSLGGQGSGPQHF
v_gene: TRBV7-2; abundance: .; j_gene: TRBJ2-2; d_gene: .; CDR3nt: TGTGCCAGCAGCTTACTAGCGAAAACGAACACCGGGGAGCTGTTTTTT; CDR3aa: CASSLLAKTNTGELFF
v_gene: TRBV5-1; abundance: .; j_gene: TRBJ2-1; d_gene: TRBD2; CDR3nt: TGCGCCAGCAGCTTCTGGGCCGGGGGGTTGAATGAGCAGTTCTTC; CDR3aa: CASSFWAGGLNEQFF
v_gene: TRBV4-1; abundance: .; j_gene: TRBJ2-7; d_gene: TRBD1; CDR3nt: TGCGCCAGCAGCCAAGAACGGGGACAGTTGTTTTCCTACGAGCAGTACTTC; CDR3aa: CASSQERGQLFSYEQYF
v_gene: TRBV11-2; abundance: .; j_gene: TRBJ1-6; d_gene: .; CDR3nt: TGTGCCAGCAGCTATCTACGGTTGCAGGGGAACTCACCCCTCCACTTT; CDR3aa: CASSYLRLQGNSPLHF
v_gene: TRBV6-5; abundance: .; j_gene: TRBJ1-2; d_gene: .; CDR3nt: TGTGCCAGCAGGTTCGGGGAGGCCTATGGCTACACCTTC; CDR3aa: CASRFGEAYGYTF
v_gene: TRBV5-1; abundance: .; j_gene: TRBJ2-7; d_gene: .; CDR3nt: TGCGCCAGCAGAACCGGGATCTCCTACGAGCAGTACTTC; CDR3aa: CASRTGISYEQYF
v_gene: TRBV5-1; abundance: .; j_gene: TRBJ1-5; d_gene: TRBD1; CDR3nt: TGCGCCAGCAGCTTGGATGGAGAGACAGGGGCGCCCCAGCATTTT; CDR3aa: CASSLDGETGAPQHF
v_gene: TRBV7-8; abundance: .; j_gene: TRBJ2-7; d_gene: .; CDR3nt: TGTGCCAGCGCTAAATCTAGCAGTCCCTACGAGCAGTACTTC; CDR3aa: CASAKSSSPYEQYF
v_gene: TRBV11-2; abundance: .; j_gene: TRBJ2-5; d_gene: .; CDR3nt: TGTGCCAGCACCCGAAGGCTAGACGGGCAGGGGACCGAAGAGACCCAGTACTTC; CDR3aa: CASTRRLDGQGTEETQYF
v_gene: TRBV7-6; abundance: .; j_gene: TRBJ2-1; d_gene: .; CDR3nt: TGTGCCAGCAGCTCCCGGGCAGGGTTGGTTTCGGATGAGCAGTTCTTC; CDR3aa: CASSSRAGLVSDEQFF
v_gene: TRBV7-9; abundance: .; j_gene: TRBJ2-7; d_gene: TRBD1; CDR3nt: TGTGCCAGCAGCCCCCCCCGGGACAGGGACGAGCAGTACTTC; CDR3aa: CASSPPRDRDEQYF
v_gene: TRBV6-5; abundance: .; j_gene: TRBJ1-2; d_gene: .; CDR3nt: TGTGCCAGCAGTTACTCGAGTTTGGGAGATCATGGCTACACCTTC; CDR3aa: CASSYSSLGDHGYTF
v_gene: TRBV14; abundance: .; j_gene: TRBJ2-7; d_gene: .; CDR3nt: TGTGCCAGCAGCCAAAGTCCCCTCCTTAGGTACTTC; CDR3aa: CASSQSPLLRYF
v_gene: TRBV5-1; abundance: .; j_gene: TRBJ2-1; d_gene: .; CDR3nt: TGCGCCAGCAGCGCGAAAGCGTTTCGGGGGGCCAACTACAATGAGCAGTTCTTC; CDR3aa: CASSAKAFRGANYNEQFF
v_gene: TRBV11-2; abundance: .; j_gene: TRBJ1-3; d_gene: TRBD1; CDR3nt: TGTGCCAGCAGCTCAGCCGCGGACAGGGGGCTTTGGGGAAACACCATATATTTT; CDR3aa: CASSSAADRGLWGNTIYF
v_gene: TRBV2; abundance: .; j_gene: TRBJ2-7; d_gene: TRBD1; CDR3nt: TGTGCCAGCAGGCCCCCGGGACAGGGCTGGTACGAGCAGTACTTC; CDR3aa: CASRPPGQGWYEQYF
v_gene: TRBV25-1; abundance: .; j_gene: TRBJ2-1; d_gene: TRBD1; CDR3nt: TGTGCCAGCAGAAGGACCGGGACAGTTTTTACTAATGAGCAGTTCTTC; CDR3aa: CASRRTGTVFTNEQFF
v_gene: TRBV11-3; abundance: .; j_gene: TRBJ1-1; d_gene: .; CDR3nt: TGTGCCAGCAGCTTAGAGAGAGGGAACACTGAAGCTTTCTTT; CDR3aa: CASSLERGNTEAFF
v_gene: TRBV6-6; abundance: .; j_gene: TRBJ2-1; d_gene: .; CDR3nt: TGTGCCAGCAGTTACACAGACTACAATGAGCAGTTCTTC; CDR3aa: CASSYTDYNEQFF
v_gene: TRBV5-1; abundance: .; j_gene: TRBJ2-3; d_gene: .; CDR3nt: TGCGCCAGCAACCTTGGCGGGGTGAGCAGGTTTTCGGGAGATACGCAGTATTTT; CDR3aa: CASNLGGVSRFSGDTQYF
v_gene: TRBV19; abundance: .; j_gene: TRBJ1-1; d_gene: TRBD1; CDR3nt: TGTGCCAGTAGTGCACAGGGGGCGACTGAAGCTTTCTTT; CDR3aa: CASSAQGATEAFF
v_gene: TRBV19; abundance: once; j_gene: TRBJ2-5; d_gene: TRBD2; CDR3nt: TGTGCCAGTAGTATTCGAGTAGCGGGAGGGCCTTTCAAAGAGACCCAGTACTTC; CDR3aa: CASSIRVAGGPFKETQYF
v_gene: TRBV7-8; abundance: .; j_gene: TRBJ2-2; d_gene: TRBD2; CDR3nt: TGTGCCAGCAGCTTAGTATATGGCGGGGGGGCCGCCGGGGAGCTGTTTTTT; CDR3aa: CASSLVYGGGAAGELFF
v_gene: TRBV4-2; abundance: .; j_gene: TRBJ1-2; d_gene: .; CDR3nt: TGTGCCAGCAGCCCAGATCCGACAGCAAGTTTGGGGGGCTACACCTTC; CDR3aa: CASSPDPTASLGGYTF
v_gene: TRBV12-5; abundance: .; j_gene: TRBJ2-2; d_gene: .; CDR3nt: TGTGCTAGTGGTCCACAGGCCGGGGAGCTGTTTTTT; CDR3aa: CASGPQAGELFF
v_gene: TRBV6-5; abundance: once; j_gene: TRBJ2-6; d_gene: .; CDR3nt: TGTGCCGTCTCGCGGGCGTCTGGGGCCAACGTCCTGACTTTC; CDR3aa: CAVSRASGANVLTF
v_gene: TRBV9; abundance: .; j_gene: TRBJ1-1; d_gene: .; CDR3nt: TGTGCCAGCAGCGTAGTGGCAGGGGAGATGAACACTGAAGCTTTCTTT; CDR3aa: CASSVVAGEMNTEAFF
v_gene: TRBV2; abundance: .; j_gene: TRBJ2-7; d_gene: .; CDR3nt: TGTGCCAGCGGTCTCCGAGGTGCCTACGAGCAGTACTTC; CDR3aa: CASGLRGAYEQYF
v_gene: TRBV14; abundance: once; j_gene: TRBJ1-2; d_gene: TRBD1; CDR3nt: TGTGCCAGCAGCGACGACAGGGGCTATGGCTACACCTTC; CDR3aa: CASSDDRGYGYTF
v_gene: TRBV11-2; abundance: .; j_gene: TRBJ1-3; d_gene: TRBD1; CDR3nt: TGTGCCAGCAGCTTTCCAGACAGGGGGCGACCTGGAAACACCATATATTTT; CDR3aa: CASSFPDRGRPGNTIYF
v_gene: TRBV7-8; abundance: .; j_gene: TRBJ1-1; d_gene: .; CDR3nt: TGTGCCAGCAGCTCACGGGACATCGAAGCTTTCTTT; CDR3aa: CASSSRDIEAFF